These T cell receptor beta chains were read from a single sample in a study of T cell responses to AZD1222 COVID-19 vaccine. Clones were read by immunoSEQ multiplex PCR, and TCRdb kept only the in-frame ones, dropping some. The sample lists some 120,000 clones, roughly 87% seen once, with 7.5% in the top ten. The sequencing here drew on peripheral blood, taken on day 0 of AZD1222 vaccination. These receptors originate from an adult in good health. CDR3s include the opening cysteine and the closing phenylalanine or tryptophan. D genes are given only for firm matches. Size tells how often a clone was seen (once, few, many) or the class of an expanded clone, and some rows leave it out.

j_call clone_size d_call v_call cdr3_nt cdr3_aa
TRBJ1-2 NA NA TRBV7-9 TGTGCCAGCAGCCCCTCTGTTAGGGCCTATGGCTACACCTTC CASSPSVRAYGYTF
TRBJ1-6 NA TRBD1 TRBV6-5 TGTGCCAGCAGGGGACAGAATAATTCACCCCTCCACTTT CASRGQNNSPLHF
TRBJ2-5 NA NA TRBV20-1 TGCAGTGCTAGTACTAGCCTGCAAGAGACCCAGTACTTC CSASTSLQETQYF
TRBJ2-7 NA NA TRBV9 TGTGCCAGCAGCCTAGGGGGGGACTCAGGGACCTACGAGCAGTACTTC CASSLGGDSGTYEQYF
TRBJ2-7 NA NA TRBV27 TGTGCCAGCAGTCCTTCCTTTTCCGGGGTGAGAAGCTCCTACGAGCAGTACTTC CASSPSFSGVRSSYEQYF
TRBJ2-2 many NA TRBV28 TGTGCCAGCAGCGGGACGAGGAACACCGGGGAGCTGTTTTTT CASSGTRNTGELFF
TRBJ1-5 NA NA TRBV19 TGTGCCAGTACTCGTTTTAGCAATCAGCCCCAGCATTTT CASTRFSNQPQHF
TRBJ2-4 NA NA TRBV4-2 TGTGCCAGCAGCCAAGATCAGATGGGCAGGGGAACCAAAAACATTCAGTACTTC CASSQDQMGRGTKNIQYF
TRBJ2-5 NA TRBD1 TRBV24-1 TGTGCCACCAGTGATAACAGGGGGTATTTCGAGACCCAGTACTTC CATSDNRGYFETQYF
TRBJ1-2 NA NA TRBV4-1 TGCGCCAGCAGCCAGGCCGGACATATCTCAGGCTACACCTTC CASSQAGHISGYTF
TRBJ2-1 NA TRBD1 TRBV5-4 TGTGCCAGCTACCCTGGGACAGGCTACAATGAGCAGTTCTTC CASYPGTGYNEQFF
TRBJ2-5 NA NA TRBV6-5 TGTGCCAGCAGTTACTTTAGTCAAGAGACCCAGTACTTC CASSYFSQETQYF
TRBJ1-2 NA NA TRBV7-9 TGTGCCAGCAGCCCCGTCGCAGGGGCAAACTATGGCTACACCTTC CASSPVAGANYGYTF
TRBJ2-4 once NA TRBV24-1 TGTGCCACCAGTGATCGGGGGGCTAGGGGCATTCAGTACTTC CATSDRGARGIQYF
TRBJ1-1 NA NA TRBV27 TGTGCCAGCAGTTTTGGCGGAGGGGACACTGAAGCTTTCTTT CASSFGGGDTEAFF
TRBJ2-7 once NA TRBV28 TGTGCCAGCAGCCTTAGGGGAACGGGCTCCTACGAGCAGTACTTC CASSLRGTGSYEQYF
TRBJ1-1 once NA TRBV10-3 TGTGCCATCAGTGAAAGGCAGAGGAACACTGAAGCTTTCTTT CAISERQRNTEAFF
TRBJ2-5 NA TRBD1 TRBV24-1 TGTGCCACCAGTGATGCAGGGGGCCAAGAGACCCAGTACTTC CATSDAGGQETQYF
TRBJ1-5 NA NA TRBV7-9 TGTGCCAGCAGCTTCCCGTACCAGCCCCAGCATTTT CASSFPYQPQHF
TRBJ1-3 NA TRBD1 TRBV28 TGTGCCAGCAGCCACGACAGGGCTGGAAACACCATATATTTT CASSHDRAGNTIYF
TRBJ2-7 NA TRBD2 TRBV9 TGTGCCAGCAGCGTAGTCTCTAGCGGGAGGAGCGAGCAGTACTTC CASSVVSSGRSEQYF
TRBJ2-7 NA NA TRBV18 TGTGCCAGCTCACTCCATTACGAGCAGTACTTC CASSLHYEQYF
TRBJ1-5 medium-sized NA TRBV19 TGTGCCAGTAGTACAGGGACGGGGCAGCCCCAGCATTTT CASSTGTGQPQHF
TRBJ2-1 NA TRBD2 TRBV6-4 TGTGCCAGCAGTGAGGGACTAGCGGGGGGCAATGAGCAGTTCTTC CASSEGLAGGNEQFF
TRBJ2-1 NA TRBD2 TRBV6-4 TGTGCCAGCAGTAGCGGACTAGAACCCAATGAGCAGTTCTTC CASSSGLEPNEQFF
TRBJ2-1 once TRBD1 TRBV18 TGTGCCAGCTCCGGGACGACAGGGAATGAGCAGTTCTTC CASSGTTGNEQFF
TRBJ2-5 NA TRBD2 TRBV2 TGTGCCAGCAGCTCCGGGACTAGCCGCCTCCAAGAGACCCAGTACTTC CASSSGTSRLQETQYF
TRBJ2-3 NA TRBD2 TRBV20-1 TGCAGTGCTAGTTTGGGAGCGGGAGGTGTTGGCCCCACAGATACGCAGTATTTT CSASLGAGGVGPTDTQYF
TRBJ1-1 NA NA TRBV9 TGTGCCAGCAGCGTCAGGGGAAACACTGAAGCTTTCTTT CASSVRGNTEAFF
TRBJ2-7 few TRBD2 TRBV28 TGTGCCAGCAGATATGAGGGCGGGGGGCCGACCTACGAGCAGTACTTC CASRYEGGGPTYEQYF
TRBJ2-3 NA NA TRBV7-3 TGTGCCAGCAGCTTAAAGGGACTCACAGATACGCAGTATTTT CASSLKGLTDTQYF
TRBJ2-2 NA TRBD1 TRBV7-8 TGTGCCAGCAGCTCAGATCCTTCAGGGGGCGACACCGGGGAGCTGTTTTTT CASSSDPSGGDTGELFF
TRBJ2-2 NA TRBD2 TRBV9 TGTGCCAGCAGCGCGACTAGCGGGATGACCGGGGAGCTGTTTTTT CASSATSGMTGELFF
TRBJ1-2 few NA TRBV28 TGTGCCAGCAGTTTACCGACGGGGTTGTATGGCTACACCTTC CASSLPTGLYGYTF
TRBJ2-3 NA NA TRBV21-1 TGTGCCAGCAGCAAAGGGCAATTGGGACAGACTAGCACAGATACGCAGTATTTT CASSKGQLGQTSTDTQYF
TRBJ1-1 NA TRBD1 TRBV11-1 TGTGCCAGCAGGGACAGGGTCACTGAAGCTTTCTTT CASRDRVTEAFF